This T cell receptor beta chain was obtained from a study of blood T cell repertoires in COVID-19. Using immunoSEQ multiplex PCR, the repertoire was profiled, and TCRdb retains in-frame clones only, with some absent. This sample has 200,000 to 250,000 clones; 75% to 90% occur once, and the top ten carry less than 0.9%. The germline V gene has CDR1 MDHEN and CDR2 SYDVKM. This CDR3 spans 14 amino acids. V was clipped by 4 bases and J by 8 bases; unmatched bases: 7. Those who participated ranged in age from roughly 18 to 90 years and resided in 20 to 25 US areas. This clone was seen a few times. The J gene is TRBJ1-2, the V gene TRBV28; 10 bases fit TRBD1. This TCR was recovered from a man between 50 and 59 years old who had been exposed to COVID-19. The sequencing input was PBMCs or T cells enriched from blood (not recorded which). The CDR3 here is CASSSLDRGPGYTF. As DNA, the CDR3 is TGTGCCAGCAGTTCCCTTGACAGGGGGCCCGGCTACACCTTC.